This TCR beta chain was documented in a study of metastatic and nonmetastatic thyroid tumors. Study summary: Malignant thyroid and benign thyroid patients provided blood and tumor or nodule tissue whose repertoires were compared. Study-wide results and limits: Significantly greater TCR beta diversity was reportedly found in malignant thyroid tumors than in benign nodules (in blood and tumor).

Original methodology: Clinicopathological groups supplied CDR3 differences that were used to build a distant-metastasis classifier for papillary thyroid cancer. TCRdb used MiXCR to call clones anew from the PCR reads. TCRdb's processing, not the authors', yielded these V and J calls. The profile shows around 45,000 clones, 16% of them singletons. This clone was counted between two and nine times. Its antigen is unknown. CDR1 and CDR2 from the germline V gene are MDHEN and SYDVKM. V lost 10 bases and J 4 bases, leaving 17 bases between the germline ends. The CDR3 is 14 amino acids. Thyroid surgery was performed in patients who had received no treatment beforehand.

The sequence was collected from a female donor with papillary thyroid cancer or a benign thyroid nodule (not recorded which). Some clones in this sample may be carry-over from other donors' samples. This chain joins TRBV28 and TRBJ1-5; a possible D gene is TRBD1 (5 bases). Sequenced sample: blood. CDR3 DNA: TGTGCCAACGGGAGGGGTTCGGGAAATCAGCCCCAGCATTTT. This codes for CANGRGSGNQPQHF.